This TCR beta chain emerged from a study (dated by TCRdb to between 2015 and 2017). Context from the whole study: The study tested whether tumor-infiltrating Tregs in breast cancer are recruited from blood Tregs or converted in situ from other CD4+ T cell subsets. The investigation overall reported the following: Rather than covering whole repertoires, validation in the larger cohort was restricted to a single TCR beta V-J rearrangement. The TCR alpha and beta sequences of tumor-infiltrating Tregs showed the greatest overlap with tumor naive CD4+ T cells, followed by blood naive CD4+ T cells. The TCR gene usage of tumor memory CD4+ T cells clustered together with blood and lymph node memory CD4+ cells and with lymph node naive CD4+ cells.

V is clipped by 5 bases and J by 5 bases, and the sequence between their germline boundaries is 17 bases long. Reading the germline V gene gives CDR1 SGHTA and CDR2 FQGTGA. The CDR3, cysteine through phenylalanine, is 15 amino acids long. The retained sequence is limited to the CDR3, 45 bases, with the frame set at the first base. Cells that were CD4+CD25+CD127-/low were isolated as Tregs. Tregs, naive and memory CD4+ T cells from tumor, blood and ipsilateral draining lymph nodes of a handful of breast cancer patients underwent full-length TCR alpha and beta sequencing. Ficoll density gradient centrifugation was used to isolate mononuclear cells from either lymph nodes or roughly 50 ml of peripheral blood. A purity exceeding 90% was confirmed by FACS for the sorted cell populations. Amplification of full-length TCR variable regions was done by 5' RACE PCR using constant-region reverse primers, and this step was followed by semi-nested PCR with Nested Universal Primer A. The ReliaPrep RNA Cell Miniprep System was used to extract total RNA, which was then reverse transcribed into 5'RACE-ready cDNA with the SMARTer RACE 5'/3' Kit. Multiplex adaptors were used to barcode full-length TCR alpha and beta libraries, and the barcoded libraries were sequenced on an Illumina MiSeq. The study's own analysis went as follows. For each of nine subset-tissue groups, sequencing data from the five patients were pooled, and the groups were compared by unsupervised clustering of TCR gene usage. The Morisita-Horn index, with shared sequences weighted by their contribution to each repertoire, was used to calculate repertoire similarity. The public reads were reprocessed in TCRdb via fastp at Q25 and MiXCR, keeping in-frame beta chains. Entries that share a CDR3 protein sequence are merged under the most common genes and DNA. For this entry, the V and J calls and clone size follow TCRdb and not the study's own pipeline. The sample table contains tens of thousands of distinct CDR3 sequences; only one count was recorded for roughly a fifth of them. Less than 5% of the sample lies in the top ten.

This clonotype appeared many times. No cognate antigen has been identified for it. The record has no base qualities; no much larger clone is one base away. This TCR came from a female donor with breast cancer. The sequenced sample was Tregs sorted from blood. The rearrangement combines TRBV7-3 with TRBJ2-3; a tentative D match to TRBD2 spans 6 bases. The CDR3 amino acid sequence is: CASSATGGIGDTQYF. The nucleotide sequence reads TGTGCCAGCAGCGCAACCGGCGGGATAGGAGATACGCAGTATTTT.